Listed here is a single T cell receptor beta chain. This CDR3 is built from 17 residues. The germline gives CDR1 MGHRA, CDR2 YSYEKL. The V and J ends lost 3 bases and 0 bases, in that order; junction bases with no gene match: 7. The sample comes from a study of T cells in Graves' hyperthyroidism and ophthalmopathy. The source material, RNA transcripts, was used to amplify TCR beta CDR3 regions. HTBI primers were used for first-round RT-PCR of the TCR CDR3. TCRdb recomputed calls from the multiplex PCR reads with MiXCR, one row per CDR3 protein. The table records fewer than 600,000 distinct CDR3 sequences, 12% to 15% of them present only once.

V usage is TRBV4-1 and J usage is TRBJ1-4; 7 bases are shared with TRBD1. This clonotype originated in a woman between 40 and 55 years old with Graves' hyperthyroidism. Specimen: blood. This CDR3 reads CASSHSQGTATNEKLFF. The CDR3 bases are TGCGCCAGCAGCCACTCACAGGGGACAGCAACTAATGAAAAACTGTTTTTT.